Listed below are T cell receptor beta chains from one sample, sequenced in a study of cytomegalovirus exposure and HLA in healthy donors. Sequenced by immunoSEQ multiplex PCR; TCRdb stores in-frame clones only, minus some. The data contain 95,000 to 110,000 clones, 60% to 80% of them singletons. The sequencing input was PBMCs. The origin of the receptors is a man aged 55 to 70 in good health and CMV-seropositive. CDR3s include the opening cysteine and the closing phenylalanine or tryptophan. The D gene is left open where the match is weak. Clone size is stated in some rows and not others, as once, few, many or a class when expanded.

CDR3nt: TGTGCCAGCAGCTTCCCCGGGGGGAGGACAGATACGCAGTATTTT
CDR3aa: CASSFPGGRTDTQYF
abundance: NA
j_gene: TRBJ2-3
d_gene: TRBD2
v_gene: TRBV5-6

CDR3nt: TGTGCCAGTTCCTTGAGTGCTTCACCCCTCCACTTT
CDR3aa: CASSLSASPLHF
abundance: NA
j_gene: TRBJ1-6
d_gene: NA
v_gene: TRBV7-9

CDR3nt: TGTGCCAGCAGTTTAAGGCGGCTAAACACAGATACGCAGTATTTT
CDR3aa: CASSLRRLNTDTQYF
abundance: NA
j_gene: TRBJ2-3
d_gene: NA
v_gene: TRBV27

CDR3nt: TGTGCTAGTGGTCCTCCTGGACAGTCCCACTATCAGCCCCAGCATTTT
CDR3aa: CASGPPGQSHYQPQHF
abundance: few
j_gene: TRBJ1-5
d_gene: NA
v_gene: TRBV12-5

CDR3nt: TGTGCCAGTAGTACACAGGGAGCTCAGCCCCAGCATTTT
CDR3aa: CASSTQGAQPQHF
abundance: NA
j_gene: TRBJ1-5
d_gene: NA
v_gene: TRBV19

CDR3nt: TGCGCCAGCAGCCCAGGAGGAACTGCCTACGAGCAGTACTTC
CDR3aa: CASSPGGTAYEQYF
abundance: NA
j_gene: TRBJ2-7
d_gene: NA
v_gene: TRBV4-3

CDR3nt: TGTGCCAGCAGCTTCCGGACTAGCGGAACCAGCACAGATACGCAGTATTTT
CDR3aa: CASSFRTSGTSTDTQYF
abundance: NA
j_gene: TRBJ2-3
d_gene: TRBD2
v_gene: TRBV11-2

CDR3nt: TGTGCCAGTAGTATAGCCTCGTTCAGCTCCTACGAGCAGTACTTC
CDR3aa: CASSIASFSSYEQYF
abundance: NA
j_gene: TRBJ2-7
d_gene: NA
v_gene: TRBV19

CDR3nt: TGTGCCAGCAGTCCCTTGGACAGGGCGGTCTCCGAGCAGTACTTC
CDR3aa: CASSPLDRAVSEQYF
abundance: once
j_gene: TRBJ2-7
d_gene: TRBD1
v_gene: TRBV28

CDR3nt: TGTGCCAGCAGTGAACTTACAGGGGGCAATTCACCCCTCCACTTT
CDR3aa: CASSELTGGNSPLHF
abundance: NA
j_gene: TRBJ1-6
d_gene: TRBD1
v_gene: TRBV2

CDR3nt: TGTGCCAGCAGTGAAGCGGGAGGGGGCTACGAGCAGTACTTC
CDR3aa: CASSEAGGGYEQYF
abundance: NA
j_gene: TRBJ2-7
d_gene: NA
v_gene: TRBV6-1

CDR3nt: TGCGCCAGCAGCTCCGACAGGGGGCGAGGGGCAGATACGCAGTATTTT
CDR3aa: CASSSDRGRGADTQYF
abundance: NA
j_gene: TRBJ2-3
d_gene: TRBD1
v_gene: TRBV5-1

CDR3nt: TGTGCCAGCAGTGGGACAGGGCTGAGTGATGGCTACACCTTC
CDR3aa: CASSGTGLSDGYTF
abundance: few
j_gene: TRBJ1-2
d_gene: TRBD1
v_gene: TRBV6-4

CDR3nt: TGTGCCAGCAGCCTAAAAAGGGGACAGGGAGGGGATGGCTACACCTTC
CDR3aa: CASSLKRGQGGDGYTF
abundance: NA
j_gene: TRBJ1-2
d_gene: TRBD1
v_gene: TRBV2

CDR3nt: TGTGCCAGCAGCCCGCCCTGGGTTAGCGGGACAGATACGCAGTATTTT
CDR3aa: CASSPPWVSGTDTQYF
abundance: NA
j_gene: TRBJ2-3
d_gene: TRBD2
v_gene: TRBV7-2

CDR3nt: TGTGCCAGCAGTGACCCCAGTAAGAACACTGAAGCTTTCTTT
CDR3aa: CASSDPSKNTEAFF
abundance: few
j_gene: TRBJ1-1
d_gene: NA
v_gene: TRBV6-4